This T cell receptor beta chain was identified in a study of blood T cell repertoires in COVID-19. Turning to the study itself: PBMCs, B-cell-depleted T cells, or T cells were the source of the cDNA or gDNA that made up the material.

Assay used: immunoSEQ multiplex PCR; TCRdb lists only in-frame clones, some missing. In the table there are over 150,000 clones, roughly 93% of which are singletons. V shed 9 bases and J shed 4 bases, with 19 bases lying between them. The germline gives CDR1 WSHSY, CDR2 SAAADI. This CDR3 is 14 amino acids long. The rearrangement links TRBV10-2 to TRBJ2-7; possibly TRBD2 for D (6 bases). Sequencing was done on a sample of peripheral blood. The sequence came from a man younger than 35 with acute or convalescent COVID-19. CDR3 region: CASSLGTGLYEQYF. CDR3 coding DNA: TGCGCCAGTTCCCTCGGGACGGGACTTTACGAGCAGTACTTC.